These 8 T cell receptor beta chains originate from one sample sequenced in a study of long-term antiretroviral therapy in people with HIV. immunoSEQ v3.0 was run at survey level. Data came from immunoSEQ multiplex PCR; TCRdb stores just in-frame clones and leaves some out. The sample comprises approximately 25,000 clones, roughly 85% of which are singletons, and about 11% rests with the top ten. Specimen: unsorted PBMCs, collected 0.8 years before starting antiretroviral therapy. Receptor source: a man aged 18-30 years with HIV.

The chain carries TRBV10-3 and TRBJ2-5; D perhaps matches TRBD2 (7 bases). The V and J ends lost 5 bases and 3 bases respectively, with 16 bases between them. The CDR3 has 15 residues. Germline CDR1 ENHRY, CDR2 SYGVKD. The chain's CDR3 is CAISSPRGAEETQYF. CDR3 nucleotides: TGTGCCATCAGTTCGCCTCGGGGGGCGGAAGAGACCCAGTACTTC.

The chain recombines TRBV25-1 with TRBJ2-2, with D possibly being TRBD2 (6 bases). The V end lost 4 bases, the J end lost 6 bases, and 9 bases lay between the germline ends. CDR3 length: 13 residues. The germline V gene has CDR1 MGHDK and CDR2 SYGVNS. CDR3: CASSVGEAGELFF. For the CDR3, the DNA is TGTGCCAGCAGTGTAGGGGAGGCCGGGGAGCTGTTTTTT.

The CDR3 DNA follows: TGTGCCAGCAGCTTAGGCGTACGACTAGCGTTTCGTACAGATACGCAGTATTTT. This gives the protein CASSLGVRLAFRTDTQYF. This chain uses TRBV7-6 with TRBJ2-3, with 8 bases that match TRBD2. Germline lookup yields CDR1 SGHVS and CDR2 FNYEAQ. J gave up 3 bases and V 1 base, and 12 bases lay outside the gene matches. The CDR3 has 18 residues.

The rearrangement uses TRBV7-9 and TRBJ1-5; 9 nucleotides match TRBD1. Germline lookup yields CDR1 SEHNR and CDR2 FQNEAQ (reference sequence). The CDR3 contains 15 residues. The trim removed 4 bases at V and 3 bases at J, leaving 4 bases unmatched. DNA of the CDR3: TGTGCCAGCAGCTGGGGACAGGGAAACAATCAGCCCCAGCATTTT. It encodes CASSWGQGNNQPQHF. Complete variable domain (other parts from reference TRBV7-9 and TRBJ1-5): DTGVSQNPRHKITKRGQNVTFRCDPISEHNRLYWYRQTLGQGPEFLTYFQNEAQLEKSRLLSDRFSAERPKGSFSTLEIQRTEQGDSAMYLCASSWGQGNNQPQHFGDGTRLSIL.

The chain recombines TRBV9 with TRBJ1-2, with D unresolved. CDR1 and CDR2 (germline): SGDLS, YYNGEE. Trimming removed 0 bases from V and 4 bases from J, with 16 bases in between. This CDR3 is 16 amino acids long. The CDR3 DNA sequence: TGTGCCAGCAGCGTAGGACCCACCAAGGGTGGCTATGGCTACACCTTC. Translated, it gives CASSVGPTKGGYGYTF.

In its sample, this clone was seen once. CDR3 bases: TGTGCCAGCAGTGAGGAGGATAGGCGGGACACTGAAGCTTTCTTT. Its protein is CASSEEDRRDTEAFF. The V call is TRBV6-1, the J call TRBJ1-1, with unresolved D. With 3 bases removed from V and 3 bases from J, the gap between germline ends came to 14 bases. CDR3 size: 15 residues. Germline CDR1 is MNHNS and CDR2 is SASEGT.

V gene TRBV7-9 combines with J gene TRBJ1-4, with 9 bases lining up with TRBD1. Per germline, CDR1 SEHNR and CDR2 FQNEAQ (reference sequence). The trim removed 4 bases at V and 8 bases at J, leaving 5 bases unmatched. The CDR3 has 14 amino acids. The CDR3 nucleotides are TGTGCCAGCAGCTCCGGACAGGGGTTCGAAAAACTGTTTTTT. This gives the protein CASSSGQGFEKLFF.

DNA of the CDR3: TGCGCCAGCAGCTTTGGTCGTAGCGGTGGGGCGGATACGCAGTATTTT. Translation: CASSFGRSGGADTQYF. V gene TRBV5-1 combines with J gene TRBJ2-3; perhaps TRBD2 as D (6 bases). Germline loops: CDR1 SGHRS, CDR2 YFSETQ. Trimming shortened V by 2 bases and J by 6 bases, and 19 bases separated the two germline ends. This CDR3 is 16 amino acids long.